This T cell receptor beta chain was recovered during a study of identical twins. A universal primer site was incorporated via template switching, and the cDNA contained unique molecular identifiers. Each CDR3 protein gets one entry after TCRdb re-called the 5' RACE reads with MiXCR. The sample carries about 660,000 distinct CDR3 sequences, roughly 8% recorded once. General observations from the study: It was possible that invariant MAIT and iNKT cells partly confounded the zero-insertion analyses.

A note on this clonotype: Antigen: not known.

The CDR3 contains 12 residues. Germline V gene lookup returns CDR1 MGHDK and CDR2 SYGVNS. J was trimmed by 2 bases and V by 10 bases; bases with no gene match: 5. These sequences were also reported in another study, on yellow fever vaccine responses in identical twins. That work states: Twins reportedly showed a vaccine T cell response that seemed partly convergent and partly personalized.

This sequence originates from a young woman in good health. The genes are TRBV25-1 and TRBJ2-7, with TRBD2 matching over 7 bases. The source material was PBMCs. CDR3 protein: CATSSGAYEQYF. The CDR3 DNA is TGTGCCACCTCTAGCGGAGCCTACGAGCAGTACTTC.